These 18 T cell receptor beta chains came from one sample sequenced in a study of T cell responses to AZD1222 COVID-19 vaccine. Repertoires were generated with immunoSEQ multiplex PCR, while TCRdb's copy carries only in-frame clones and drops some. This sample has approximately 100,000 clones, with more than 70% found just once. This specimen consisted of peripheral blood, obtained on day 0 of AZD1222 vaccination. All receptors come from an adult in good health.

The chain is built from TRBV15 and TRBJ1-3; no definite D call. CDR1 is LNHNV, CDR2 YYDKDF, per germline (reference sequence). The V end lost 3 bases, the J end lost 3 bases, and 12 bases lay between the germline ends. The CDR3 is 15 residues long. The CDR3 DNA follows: TGTGCCACCAGCAGTGGAGGTGGCATTGGAAACACCATATATTTT. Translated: CATSSGGGIGNTIYF. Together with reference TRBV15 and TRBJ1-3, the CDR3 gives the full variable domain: DAMVIQNPRYQVTQFGKPVTLSCSQTLNHNVMYWYQQKSSQAPKLLFHYYDKDFNNEADTPDNFQSRRPNTSFCFLDIRSPGLGDTAMYLCATSSGGGIGNTIYFGEGSWLTVV.

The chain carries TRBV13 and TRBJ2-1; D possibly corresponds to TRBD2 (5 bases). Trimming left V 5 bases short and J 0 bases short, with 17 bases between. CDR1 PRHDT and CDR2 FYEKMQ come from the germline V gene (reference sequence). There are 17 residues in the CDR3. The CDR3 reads CASSLKRGRDSYNEQFF. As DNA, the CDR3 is TGTGCCAGCAGCCTTAAAAGAGGCCGGGACTCCTACAATGAGCAGTTCTTC.

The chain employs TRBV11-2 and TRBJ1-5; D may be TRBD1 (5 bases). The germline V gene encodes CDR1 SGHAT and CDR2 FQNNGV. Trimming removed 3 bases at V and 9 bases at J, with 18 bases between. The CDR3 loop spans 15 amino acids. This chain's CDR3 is CASSFGQGGISPQHF. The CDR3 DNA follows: TGTGCCAGCAGCTTCGGGCAGGGTGGGATTTCGCCCCAGCATTTT.

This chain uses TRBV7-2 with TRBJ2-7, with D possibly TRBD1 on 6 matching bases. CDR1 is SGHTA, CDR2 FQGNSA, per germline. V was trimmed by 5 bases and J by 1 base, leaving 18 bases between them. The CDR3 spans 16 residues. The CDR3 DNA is TGTGCCAGCAGCCCAATACAGGGTTGGGCATCCTACGAGCAGTACTTC. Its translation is CASSPIQGWASYEQYF.

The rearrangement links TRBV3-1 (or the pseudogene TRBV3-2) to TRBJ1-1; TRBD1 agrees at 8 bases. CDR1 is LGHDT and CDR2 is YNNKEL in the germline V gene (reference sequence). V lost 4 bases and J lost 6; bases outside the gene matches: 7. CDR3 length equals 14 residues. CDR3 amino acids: CASSRNGQGSEAFF. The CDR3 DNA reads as TGTGCCAGCAGCCGAAATGGACAGGGTTCTGAAGCTTTCTTT.

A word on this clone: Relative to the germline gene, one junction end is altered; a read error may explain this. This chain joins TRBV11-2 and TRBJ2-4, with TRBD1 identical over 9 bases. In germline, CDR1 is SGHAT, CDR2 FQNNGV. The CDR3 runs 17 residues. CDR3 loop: CASSLDRGTGHRNIQYF. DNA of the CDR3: TGTGCCAGCAGCCTAGATAGGGGGACAGGGCATAGAAACATTCAGTACTTC. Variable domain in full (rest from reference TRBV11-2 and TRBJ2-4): EAGVAQSPRYKIIEKRQSVAFWCNPISGHATLYWYQQILGQGPKLLIQFQNNGVVDDSQLPKDRFSAERLKGVDSTLKIQPAKLEDSAVYLCASSLDRGTGHRNIQYFGAGTRLSVL.

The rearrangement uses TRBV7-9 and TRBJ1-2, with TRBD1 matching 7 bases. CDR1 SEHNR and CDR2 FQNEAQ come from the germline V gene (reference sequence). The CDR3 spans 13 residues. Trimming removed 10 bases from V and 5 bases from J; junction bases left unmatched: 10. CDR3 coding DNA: TGTGCCATCACTCGACAGGGATTTTATGGCTACACCTTC. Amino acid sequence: CAITRQGFYGYTF.

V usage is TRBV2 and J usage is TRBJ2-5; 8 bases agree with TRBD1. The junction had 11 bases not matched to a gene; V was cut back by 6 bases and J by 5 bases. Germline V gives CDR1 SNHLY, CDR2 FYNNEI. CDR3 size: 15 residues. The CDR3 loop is CASRATDRGWETQYF. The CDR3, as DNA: TGTGCCAGCAGGGCCACAGACAGGGGTTGGGAGACCCAGTACTTC.

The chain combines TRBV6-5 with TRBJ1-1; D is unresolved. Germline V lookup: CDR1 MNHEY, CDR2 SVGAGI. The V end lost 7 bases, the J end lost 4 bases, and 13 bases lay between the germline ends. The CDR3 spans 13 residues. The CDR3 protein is CASKLGPGTEAFF. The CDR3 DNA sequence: TGTGCCAGCAAATTAGGGCCAGGCACTGAAGCTTTCTTT.

The CDR3 DNA reads TGTGCCAGCAGCTTAAGCGACGCCTCCAGGGAGACCCAGTACTTC. Translated, it gives CASSLSDASRETQYF. This sequence joins TRBV11-1 and TRBJ2-5, with D unresolved. The V end lost 2 bases, the J end lost 5 bases, and 15 bases lay between the germline ends. Germline lookup yields CDR1 SGHAT and CDR2 FQDESV (reference sequence). The CDR3 covers 15 residues.

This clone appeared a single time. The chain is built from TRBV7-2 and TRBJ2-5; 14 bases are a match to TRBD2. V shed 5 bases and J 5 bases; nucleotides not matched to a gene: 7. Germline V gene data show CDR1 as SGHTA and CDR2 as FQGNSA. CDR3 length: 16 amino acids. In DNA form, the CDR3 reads TGTGCCAGCAGCACCGGACTAGCGGGGGGTTGGGAGACCCAGTACTTC. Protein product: CASSTGLAGGWETQYF.

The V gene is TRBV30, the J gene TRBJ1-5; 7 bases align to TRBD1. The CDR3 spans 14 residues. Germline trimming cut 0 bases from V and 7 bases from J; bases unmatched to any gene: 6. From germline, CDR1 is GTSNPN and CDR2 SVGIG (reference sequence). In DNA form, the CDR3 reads TGTGCCTGGAGTGTCCTAGGGGGCGGGCAGCCCCAGCATTTT. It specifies CAWSVLGGGQPQHF.

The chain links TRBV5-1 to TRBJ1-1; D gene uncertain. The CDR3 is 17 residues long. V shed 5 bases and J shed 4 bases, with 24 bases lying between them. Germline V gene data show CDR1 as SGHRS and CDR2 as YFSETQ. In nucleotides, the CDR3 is TGCGCCAGCAGAGGCGGGGTTGGTACGGCTTCGGCCACTGAAGCTTTCTTT. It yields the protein CASRGGVGTASATEAFF.

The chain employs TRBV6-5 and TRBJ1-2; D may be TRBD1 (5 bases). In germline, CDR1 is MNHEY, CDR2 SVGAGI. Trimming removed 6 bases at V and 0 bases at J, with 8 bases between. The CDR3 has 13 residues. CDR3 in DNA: TGTGCCAGCAGAGAGACAGCTAACTATGGCTACACCTTC. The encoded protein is CASRETANYGYTF.

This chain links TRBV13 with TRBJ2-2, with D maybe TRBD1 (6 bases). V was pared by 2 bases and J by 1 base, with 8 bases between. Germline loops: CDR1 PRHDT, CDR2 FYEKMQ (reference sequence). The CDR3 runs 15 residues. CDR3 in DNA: TGTGCCAGCAGCTTACAGACAGGGAACACCGGGGAGCTGTTTTTT. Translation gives CASSLQTGNTGELFF. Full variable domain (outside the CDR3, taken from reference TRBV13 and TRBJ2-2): AAGVIQSPRHLIKEKRETATLKCYPIPRHDTVYWYQQGPGQDPQFLISFYEKMQSDKGSIPDRFSAQQFSDYHSELNMSSLELGDSALYFCASSLQTGNTGELFFGEGSRLTVL.

CDR3 sequence reads: CASSLDPGLGNTIYF. In nucleotides, the CDR3 is TGCGCCAGCAGCTTGGATCCGGGTTTGGGAAACACCATATATTTT. The chain has TRBV5-1 and TRBJ1-3, with D hard to call. In germline, CDR1 is SGHRS, CDR2 YFSETQ. V lost 0 bases and J lost 4, with 11 bases in between. The CDR3 runs 15 residues.

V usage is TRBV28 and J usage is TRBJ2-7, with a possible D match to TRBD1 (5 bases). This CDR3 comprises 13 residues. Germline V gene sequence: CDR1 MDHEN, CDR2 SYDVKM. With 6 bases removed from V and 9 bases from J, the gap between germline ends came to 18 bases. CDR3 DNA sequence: TGTGCCAGCAGCCCAGGTACAGGACGTAGGCAGTACTTC. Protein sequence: CASSPGTGRRQYF.

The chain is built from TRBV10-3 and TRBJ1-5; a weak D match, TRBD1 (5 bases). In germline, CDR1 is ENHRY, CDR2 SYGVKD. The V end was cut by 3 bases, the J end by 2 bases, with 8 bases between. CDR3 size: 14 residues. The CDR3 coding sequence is TGTGCCATCAGTGATCAGGGCGGCAATCAGCCCCAGCATTTT. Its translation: CAISDQGGNQPQHF.